The text below deals with one T cell receptor (beta chain). Per the germline V gene, CDR1 is SQVTM and CDR2 is ANQGSEA. The CDR3 extends over 12 amino acids. Trimming removed 6 bases from V and 6 bases from J; junction bases left unmatched: 5. This record comes from a study of blood T cell repertoires in COVID-19. The repertoire was sequenced with immunoSEQ multiplex PCR; TCRdb's copy has only in-frame clones and lacks some. The sample comprises about 220,000 clones, around 86% of which are singletons, and roughly 5.1% rests with the top ten. The chain carries TRBV29-1 and TRBJ2-4; 7 bases match TRBD2. This clonotype was obtained from a woman in her 70s with COVID-19, enrolled during active disease. The sample consisted of peripheral blood. As DNA, the CDR3 is TGCAGCGTCAGAGCGGGGACAAACATTCAGTACTTC. Translating gives CSVRAGTNIQYF.